The 25 T cell receptor beta chains given below trace back to one sample, sequenced in a study of OX40 agonist ivuxolimab in advanced cancers. The protocol was immunoSEQ multiplex PCR, while the TCRdb copy is restricted to in-frame clones and leaves out a portion. Of about 56,000 clones listed, around 82% are singletons. The sample was CD4+ or CD8+ T cells sorted from blood, taken in a trial of the OX40 agonist ivuxolimab. The receptor source for this set is an adult with an advanced solid tumor such as melanoma, head and neck, liver or kidney cancer.

The genes are TRBV6-5 and TRBJ2-7; 9 positions agree with TRBD1. Germline trimming cut 6 bases from V and 2 bases from J; bases unmatched to any gene: 8. Germline CDR1 MNHEY, CDR2 SVGAGI. The CDR3 totals 15 residues. CDR3 sequence: CASSPGTGIPYEQYF. The CDR3, as DNA: TGTGCCAGCAGCCCCGGGACAGGGATTCCCTACGAGCAGTACTTC.

The rearrangement links TRBV5-4 to TRBJ2-5, with a tentative D call TRBD1 (5 bases). Germline V CDR1 and CDR2: SGHNT, YYREEE (reference sequence). Trimming removed 4 bases from V and 1 base from J, with 11 bases in between. CDR3 length: 14 amino acids. CDR3 amino acids: CASSQTGSQETQYF. In nucleotides, the CDR3 is TGTGCCAGCAGCCAAACAGGATCCCAAGAGACCCAGTACTTC.

J is TRBJ2-1 and V is TRBV11-3; TRBD1 matches 9 bases. The CDR3 has 13 residues. Germline CDR1 SGHNT, CDR2 YENEEA. Losses at the gene ends were 4 bases for V and 12 bases for J; bases not matched to a gene: 7. In nucleotides, the CDR3 is TGTGCCAGCAGCTCATCGGGACAGGGTGGGCAGTTCTTC. This codes for CASSSSGQGGQFF. The full variable domain, rest sourced from reference TRBV11-3 and TRBJ2-1, is EAGVVQSPRYKIIEKKQPVAFWCNPISGHNTLYWYLQNLGQGPELLIRYENEEAVDDSQLPKDRFSAERLKGVDSTLKIQPAELGDSAVYLCASSSSGQGGQFFGPGTRLTVL.

This clone came up a few times. CDR3 coding DNA: TGTGCCAGCTGCAAGACGGACGGGGGCTCTGAGCAGTTCTTC. Translating gives CASCKTDGGSEQFF. V usage is TRBV6-5 and J usage is TRBJ2-1; D possibly uses TRBD1 or TRBD2 (6 bases each). The CDR3 extends over 14 amino acids. Trimming removed 8 bases at V and 9 bases at J, with 20 bases between. Germline values: CDR1 MNHEY, CDR2 SVGAGI.

The chain recombines TRBV7-8 with TRBJ1-6; D gene uncertain. The CDR3 spans 17 residues. Trimming cost V 4 bases and J 7 bases, with 20 bases left between them. Germline CDR1 SGHVS, CDR2 FQNEAQ. The DNA of the CDR3 is TGTGCCAGCAGCTCGGTTGGGCGGGGTGTGTTAAATTCACCCCTCCACTTT. Its protein product is CASSSVGRGVLNSPLHF.

This clone was recorded once. The chain joins TRBV6-1 to TRBJ1-2; D not resolved. V was cut by 7 bases and J by 3 bases, with 15 bases left in between. The CDR3 is 14 amino acids. Germline V gene sequence: CDR1 MNHNS, CDR2 SASEGT. CDR3 DNA: TGTGCCAGCACGCAGAAGGACGGCTACTATGGCTACACCTTC. It translates to CASTQKDGYYGYTF.

This clone was detected a few times. This chain uses TRBV15 with TRBJ2-7; D is perhaps TRBD2 (6 bases). This CDR3 has 15 residues. V was shortened by 0 bases and J by 7 bases, with 16 bases between the two germline ends. CDR1 and CDR2 (germline): LNHNV, YYDKDF (reference sequence). This CDR3 is CATSRDKGLVTEQYF. CDR3 in DNA: TGTGCCACCAGCAGAGATAAGGGACTCGTGACAGAGCAGTACTTC.

The rearrangement links TRBV28 to TRBJ1-2; perhaps TRBD1 as D (5 bases). V lost 8 bases and J 4 bases, leaving 14 bases between the germline ends. Germline V gene lookup returns CDR1 MDHEN and CDR2 SYDVKM. The CDR3 length is 13 residues. The DNA for the CDR3 is TGTGCCAGCTCAAGCCAGGGAGCCTATGGCTACACCTTC. Translated: CASSSQGAYGYTF.

V is TRBV5-1 and J is TRBJ2-7; TRBD1 matches 7 bases. The V segment lost 3 bases and the J segment 7 bases; nucleotides outside the gene matches: 13. Germline lookup yields CDR1 SGHRS and CDR2 YFSETQ. This CDR3 is built from 15 residues. CDR3 sequence (DNA): TGCGCCAGCAGCTCGACCGGGACAGCCCCATTGGAGCAGTACTTC. It is translated as CASSSTGTAPLEQYF.

The gene calls are TRBV28 and TRBJ2-7; 8 bases are shared with TRBD2. Germline trimming cut 6 bases from V and 3 bases from J; bases unmatched to any gene: 7. The CDR3 contains 14 residues. Germline lookup yields CDR1 MDHEN and CDR2 SYDVKM. The CDR3 loop is CASSRGGTFYEQYF. CDR3 sequence (DNA): TGTGCCAGCAGCCGGGGGGGAACCTTCTACGAGCAGTACTTC.

This sequence joins TRBV30 and TRBJ2-7; either TRBD1 or TRBD2 may supply D (6 bases each). Trimming removed 3 bases at V and 4 bases at J, with 13 bases between. Per the germline V gene, CDR1 is GTSNPN and CDR2 is SVGIG (reference sequence). The CDR3 consists of 13 residues. The CDR3 protein is CAWRGLGGYEQYF. The CDR3 nucleotides read TGTGCCTGGAGGGGCTTAGGGGGGTACGAGCAGTACTTC.

V gene TRBV5-1 combines with J gene TRBJ2-7, with TRBD2 as a possible D gene (5 bases). CDR3 length: 14 amino acids. Germline V CDR1 and CDR2: SGHRS, YFSETQ. V lost 0 bases and J lost 2, with 9 bases in between. CDR3 loop: CASSLADGTYEQYF. The CDR3 region has the DNA TGCGCCAGCAGCTTGGCGGACGGGACCTACGAGCAGTACTTC.

The DNA of the CDR3 is TGTGCCAGCAGCCCGAGGGGGAGTAGGGATACGCAGTATTTT. This translates into CASSPRGSRDTQYF. This rearrangement joins TRBV7-6 to TRBJ2-3, with D possibly being TRBD1 (6 bases). In germline, CDR1 is SGHVS, CDR2 FNYEAQ. The CDR3 is 14 residues long. Trimming left V 5 bases short and J 6 bases short, with 15 bases between.

The chain's CDR3 is CSVRLTSYNEQFF. CDR3 nucleotide sequence: TGCAGCGTTAGGCTCACCTCCTACAATGAGCAGTTCTTC. V usage is TRBV29-1 and J usage is TRBJ2-1; no reliable D call. The CDR3 totals 13 residues. Trimming stripped 5 bases from V and 0 bases from J, with 8 bases between. Per the germline V gene, CDR1 is SQVTM and CDR2 is ANQGSEA.

The J gene is TRBJ1-4, the V gene TRBV19; a possible D gene is TRBD1 (5 bases). This CDR3 has 15 residues. Trimming stripped 8 bases from V and 4 bases from J, with 17 bases between. CDR1 and CDR2 from the germline V gene are LNHDA and SQIVND (reference sequence). The CDR3 loop is CASDQGRAGNEKLFF. The CDR3 region has the DNA TGTGCCAGTGACCAGGGCAGGGCTGGTAATGAAAAACTGTTTTTT.

This sequence joins TRBV18 and TRBJ1-4; D ambiguous. CDR3 size: 15 residues. Germline V gene sequence: CDR1 KGHSH, CDR2 LQKENI. V lost 8 bases and J 0 bases, leaving 13 bases between the germline ends. The CDR3 bases are TGTGCCAGCACCCAAAATAAAGCAACTAATGAAAAACTGTTTTTT. This gives the protein CASTQNKATNEKLFF.

The chain carries TRBV29-1 and TRBJ2-1; D might be TRBD1 (5 bases). Germline V lookup: CDR1 SQVTM, CDR2 ANQGSEA. V was shortened by 3 bases and J by 8 bases, with 11 bases between the two germline ends. CDR3 length: 12 residues. In DNA form, the CDR3 reads TGCAGCGTTGACCTTATGGGGCATGAGCAGTTCTTC. The encoded protein is CSVDLMGHEQFF.

The chain recombines TRBV7-9 with TRBJ1-1; TRBD1 matches at 9 bases. V was clipped by 5 bases and J by 7 bases; unmatched bases: 17. The CDR3 covers 17 residues. CDR1 is SEHNR, CDR2 FQNEAQ, per germline (reference sequence). The CDR3 coding sequence is TGTGCCAGCAGCACAACAGGGACAGGGTTTTCTTTAGGTGAAGCTTTCTTT. It translates to CASSTTGTGFSLGEAFF.

The V call is TRBV5-1, the J call TRBJ1-2; a weak D match, TRBD1 (5 bases). Trimming removed 0 bases at V and 2 bases at J, with 20 bases between. This CDR3 spans 18 amino acids. Per germline, CDR1 SGHRS and CDR2 YFSETQ. This CDR3 is CASSLGVEGKMGNYGYTF. CDR3 DNA: TGCGCCAGCAGCTTGGGTGTCGAGGGGAAGATGGGGAACTATGGCTACACCTTC.

This clone was seen a few times. V gene TRBV7-2 combines with J gene TRBJ1-1; D unresolved. Per the germline V gene, CDR1 is SGHTA and CDR2 is FQGNSA. This CDR3 spans 13 amino acids. V was trimmed by 6 bases and J by 3 bases, leaving 11 bases between them. The CDR3 protein is CASSLQTYTEAFF. CDR3 DNA sequence: TGTGCCAGCAGTCTGCAGACCTACACTGAAGCTTTCTTT.

This clone came up once. The V gene is TRBV10-3, the J gene TRBJ2-3, with 7 nucleotides matching TRBD1. V was clipped by 8 bases and J by 4 bases; unmatched bases: 21. CDR1 ENHRY and CDR2 SYGVKD come from the germline V gene. CDR3 length: 18 amino acids. CDR3: CAIAPRDRHPLMSDTQYF. In DNA, the CDR3 is TGTGCCATCGCACCCCGGGACAGACACCCCCTCATGTCAGATACGCAGTATTTT.

V and J are TRBV28 and TRBJ1-5, with 7 nucleotides matching TRBD1. The CDR3 runs 13 residues. Germline V CDR1 and CDR2: MDHEN, SYDVKM. Trimming removed 6 bases from V and 10 bases from J; junction bases left unmatched: 9. The CDR3, as DNA: TGTGCCAGCAGCTTCCAGGGGGTGGATCCCCAGCATTTT. It is translated as CASSFQGVDPQHF. The entire variable domain, with the rest obtained from reference TRBV28 and TRBJ1-5, is as follows: DVKVTQSSRYLVKRTGEKVFLECVQDMDHENMFWYRQDPGLGLRLIYFSYDVKMKEKGDIPEGYSVSREKKERFSLILESASTNQTSMYLCASSFQGVDPQHFGDGTRLSIL.

The CDR3 loop reads CASSATGQREAFF. CDR3 nucleotide sequence: TGCGCCAGCAGCGCGACAGGGCAGAGGGAAGCTTTCTTT. This sequence joins TRBV5-1 and TRBJ1-1, with 7 positions matching TRBD1. Trimming cost V 4 bases and J 8 bases; bases outside gene matches: 8. The germline gives CDR1 SGHRS, CDR2 YFSETQ. The CDR3 has 13 residues. Full variable domain (remainder filled in from reference TRBV5-1 and TRBJ1-1): KAGVTQTPRYLIKTRGQQVTLSCSPISGHRSVSWYQQTPGQGLQFLFEYFSETQRNKGNFPGRFSGRQFSNSRSEMNVSTLELGDSALYLCASSATGQREAFFGQGTRLTVV.

The chain joins TRBV10-2 to TRBJ1-3; D is perhaps TRBD1 (5 bases). The CDR3 is made up of 15 amino acids. V was clipped by 1 base and J by 3 bases, with 10 bases between them. From germline, CDR1 is WSHSY and CDR2 SAAADI. CDR3 region: CASSEWRGYGNTIYF. The CDR3 DNA is TGCGCCAGCAGTGAGTGGAGGGGATATGGAAACACCATATATTTT.

The chain employs TRBV5-1 and TRBJ1-6, with 7 bases fitting TRBD1. The CDR3 contains 17 residues. Germline V gives CDR1 SGHRS, CDR2 YFSETQ. Trimming removed 5 bases from V and 2 bases from J; junction bases left unmatched: 10. The CDR3 region is CASRSAPGGAYNSPLHF. The DNA of the CDR3 is TGCGCCAGCAGGTCGGCACCAGGGGGTGCCTATAATTCACCCCTCCACTTT.